This T cell receptor (beta chain) appears in the sequencing data of a study of CD8+ T cells in alopecia areata. Broader study findings: Lesional scalp displayed greater clonality than normal scalp, most notably in alopecia totalis/universalis.

Treatment reported: oral pan-JAK inhibitor, 5-10 mg twice daily. To note about this clone: The antigen is unknown.

CDR3 size: 16 residues. CDR1 and CDR2 (germline): SGHTA, FQGNSA. V shed 4 bases and J 4 bases; nucleotides not matched to a gene: 12. RNA extraction was followed by reverse transcription into cDNA, which acted as the sequencing template. Only in-frame clones appear in the TCRdb table, and some are missing; sequencing was by immunoSEQ multiplex PCR. Of about 200,000 clones listed, roughly two fifths are singletons. The sample consisted of CD4+ T cells sorted from blood, taken at approximately week 30, from a patient treated with tofacitinib. This chain uses TRBV7-2 with TRBJ2-5, with TRBD2 matching over 7 bases. The sequence derives from a human donor with alopecia areata. The CDR3 nucleotides are TGTGCCAGCAGCTCCACCTTGGGGAGGGGTGGAGAGACCCAGTACTTC. It translates to CASSSTLGRGGETQYF.